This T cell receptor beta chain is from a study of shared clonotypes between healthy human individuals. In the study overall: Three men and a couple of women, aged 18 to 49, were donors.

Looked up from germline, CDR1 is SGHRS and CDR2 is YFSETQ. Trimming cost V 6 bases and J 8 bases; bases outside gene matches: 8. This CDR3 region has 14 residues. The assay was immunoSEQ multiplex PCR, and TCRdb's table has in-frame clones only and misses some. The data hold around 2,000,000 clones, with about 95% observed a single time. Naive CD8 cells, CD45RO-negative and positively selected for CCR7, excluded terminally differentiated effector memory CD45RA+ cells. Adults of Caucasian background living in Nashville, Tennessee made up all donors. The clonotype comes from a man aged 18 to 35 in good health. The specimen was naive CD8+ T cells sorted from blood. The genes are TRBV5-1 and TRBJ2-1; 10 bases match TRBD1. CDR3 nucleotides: TGCGCCAGCATGAGGTTGACAGGGGGCGATGAGCAGTTCTTC. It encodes CASMRLTGGDEQFF.